Listed below are T cell receptor beta chains from one sample, sequenced in a study of blood T cell repertoires in COVID-19. Here immunoSEQ multiplex PCR was the method, and the copy in TCRdb shows in-frame clones only, minus some. The sample consists of roughly 180,000 clones, approximately 86% of them appearing once. The sequencing sample was made of peripheral blood. The receptors derive from a woman under 40 with active or convalescent COVID-19. CDR3s include the opening cysteine and the closing phenylalanine or tryptophan. Fields, in order: J gene, V gene, clone size, D gene, CDR3 protein, CDR3 DNA. A D gene is named only where the DNA matches it firmly. A clone size is listed for some rows: how often the clone was seen (once, few, many), or a class if it is expanded.

TRBJ2-3,TRBV15,-,-,CATSRDRADTQYF,TGTGCCACCAGCAGAGACAGGGCAGATACGCAGTATTTT
TRBJ1-6,TRBV6-1,-,-,CASSETSRVFGSPLHF,TGTGCCAGCAGTGAGACTTCCAGGGTATTTGGGTCACCCCTCCACTTT
TRBJ1-2,TRBV28,-,-,CASGARHYGYTF,TGTGCCAGCGGGGCGAGGCACTATGGCTACACCTTC
TRBJ1-1,TRBV7-9,-,-,CASSYLTGTEAFF,TGTGCCAGCAGCTACCTGACCGGGACTGAAGCTTTCTTT
TRBJ1-2,TRBV9,-,TRBD1,CASSVRGGQGYGYTF,TGTGCCAGCAGCGTACGGGGGGGACAGGGATATGGCTACACCTTC
TRBJ1-3,TRBV9,-,TRBD1,CASSVYPTGAGNTIYF,TGTGCCAGCAGCGTTTACCCGACAGGGGCTGGAAACACCATATATTTT
TRBJ1-1,TRBV7-9,-,-,CASSWGSGVAFF,TGTGCCAGCAGCTGGGGCAGCGGGGTGGCTTTCTTT
TRBJ2-1,TRBV10-3,once,-,CAISARSDNEQFF,TGTGCCATCAGTGCCCGGTCGGACAATGAGCAGTTCTTC
TRBJ2-2,TRBV24-1,-,-,CATSPRTALTGELFF,TGTGCCACCAGCCCAAGGACAGCTCTCACCGGGGAGCTGTTTTTT
TRBJ1-5,TRBV6-5,-,-,CASSFDRRSNQPQHF,TGTGCCAGCAGCTTTGACAGGCGTAGCAATCAGCCCCAGCATTTT
TRBJ1-2,TRBV19,-,-,CASRSVDGYTF,TGTGCCAGTAGATCGGTAGATGGCTACACCTTC
TRBJ1-2,TRBV6-5,-,-,CASSYNRDGYTF,TGTGCCAGCAGTTACAACAGGGATGGCTACACCTTC
TRBJ2-7,TRBV9,-,TRBD1,CASSPPGQGYEQYF,TGTGCCAGCAGCCCCCCCGGACAGGGGTACGAGCAGTACTTC
TRBJ2-7,TRBV10-3,-,-,CAISDNYYEQYF,TGTGCCATCAGTGACAACTACTACGAGCAGTACTTC
TRBJ2-5,TRBV7-2,-,TRBD1,CASSTAGTGQETQYF,TGTGCCAGCAGCACCGCAGGGACAGGCCAAGAGACCCAGTACTTC
TRBJ2-7,TRBV2,-,-,CASSEQSFEQYF,TGTGCCAGCAGTGAGCAGTCTTTCGAGCAGTACTTC
TRBJ2-1,TRBV11-2,-,TRBD1,CASSLGDRGGHEQFF,TGTGCCAGCAGCTTAGGGGACAGGGGGGGCCATGAGCAGTTCTTC
TRBJ2-7,TRBV9,-,TRBD2,CASSPRLAGVYEQYF,TGTGCCAGCAGCCCGAGGCTAGCGGGGGTCTACGAGCAGTACTTC
TRBJ2-1,TRBV6-6,-,TRBD2,CASSDLAGGYNEQFF,TGTGCCAGCAGTGACCTAGCGGGAGGGTACAATGAGCAGTTCTTC
TRBJ1-1,TRBV5-1,-,-,CASSLARDNRIEAFF,TGCGCCAGCAGCTTGGCCAGGGACAATCGTATTGAAGCTTTCTTT
TRBJ2-7,TRBV7-9,-,-,CASSLGQWSYEQYF,TGTGCCAGCAGCTTAGGACAATGGTCCTACGAGCAGTACTTC
TRBJ2-7,TRBV6-2/TRBV6-3,-,TRBD1,CASSYSPGQGFEQYF,TGTGCCAGCAGTTACTCACCGGGACAGGGGTTCGAGCAGTACTTC
TRBJ2-3,TRBV29-1,-,TRBD1,CSADSPGQGGHTQYF,TGCAGCGCTGATTCGCCGGGACAGGGCGGTCATACGCAGTATTTT
TRBJ1-2,TRBV20-1,-,TRBD1,CSAPQGAGYTF,TGCAGTGCTCCACAGGGGGCTGGCTACACCTTC
TRBJ2-1,TRBV5-4,-,-,CASSPGSSSYNEQFF,TGTGCCAGCAGCCCAGGGTCCAGCTCCTACAATGAGCAGTTCTTC
TRBJ2-3,TRBV24-1,-,-,CATSDFSVTDTQYF,TGTGCCACCAGTGATTTCTCGGTCACAGATACGCAGTATTTT
TRBJ2-2,TRBV9,-,-,CASSVGTGYTGELFF,TGTGCCAGCAGCGTTGGAACAGGGTACACCGGGGAGCTGTTTTTT
TRBJ1-1,TRBV12-3/TRBV12-4,-,-,CASRGQGYTEAFF,TGTGCCAGCAGGGGCCAGGGGTACACTGAAGCTTTCTTT